This T cell receptor (beta chain) stems from a study of cytomegalovirus exposure and HLA in healthy donors. Study-level background: The 500 to 750 first-cohort repertoires and the approximately 110 validation repertoires shared the same platform, a later analysis reported.

The CDR3 runs to 16 residues. The V end was cut by 4 bases, the J end by 1 base, with 16 bases between. Germline V gene sequence: CDR1 MDHEN, CDR2 SYDVKM. Findings and caveats of the study: Within the 120 or so validation repertoires, first-cohort TCR clusters tended to co-occur, according to a later analysis.

On this clone: Its antigen remains unidentified.

Clones were sequenced by immunoSEQ multiplex PCR, and TCRdb holds only the in-frame ones, with some missing. In the table there are some 340,000 clones, roughly 87% of which are singletons. The chain has TRBV28 and TRBJ1-2; perhaps TRBD1 as D (5 bases). Sequenced sample: PBMCs. The TCR originated in a woman aged 25 to 39 in good health and CMV-seropositive. Here the CDR3 DNA reads TGTGCCAGCAGTTCCCCGGGGACGGCCCTTAACTATGGCTACACCTTC. This translates into CASSSPGTALNYGYTF.